These 20 T cell receptor beta chains originate from one sample sequenced in a study of T cells expressing NK-cell markers. TCRdb re-analyzed the 5' RACE reads; it lists each CDR3 protein once, without DNA. In all, the sample yields about 260,000 distinct CDR3 sequences. Sequencing input: blood T cells: a sorted CD56 or NKG2C T cell subset, CD4+ or CD8+ T cells, or bulk PBMC T cells (not recorded which). The receptors derive from a woman aged 18-70 years in good health.

The chain links TRBV7-2 to TRBJ1-1; TCRdb names TRBD1, which stays unverified in the absence of DNA. The CDR3 runs 15 residues. The germline V gene has CDR1 SGHTA and CDR2 FQGNSA. CDR3 in amino acids: CASSTTGTGYTEAFF.

This chain joins TRBV5-1 and TRBJ2-7. Germline V gene lookup returns CDR1 SGHRS and CDR2 YFSETQ. This CDR3 region has 15 residues. This CDR3 reads CASSLAVGGPYEQYF. Combining the CDR3 with reference TRBV5-1 and TRBJ2-7 gives the whole variable domain KAGVTQTPRYLIKTRGQQVTLSCSPISGHRSVSWYQQTPGQGLQFLFEYFSETQRNKGNFPGRFSGRQFSNSRSEMNVSTLELGDSALYLCASSLAVGGPYEQYFGPGTRLTVT.

This chain joins TRBV10-3 and TRBJ2-3; without DNA, the TCRdb call of TRBD1 cannot be checked. The CDR3 is made up of 15 amino acids. Germline CDR1 reads ENHRY; CDR2 reads SYGVKD. CDR3 sequence: CAISNRGGAIDTQYF.

The chain carries TRBV9 and TRBJ1-2; there is no DNA to check the TCRdb D call of TRBD1. Looked up from germline, CDR1 is SGDLS and CDR2 is YYNGEE. The CDR3 covers 15 residues. The CDR3 loop is CASSPRDTRPDGYTF. Complete variable domain (other parts from reference TRBV9 and TRBJ1-2): DSGVTQTPKHLITATGQRVTLRCSPRSGDLSVYWYQQSLDQGLQFLIQYYNGEERAKGNILERFSAQQFPDLHSELNLSSLELGDSALYFCASSPRDTRPDGYTFGSGTRLTVV.

The chain links TRBV7-2 to TRBJ1-5; TCRdb selects TRBD1, and the lack of DNA leaves this call unchecked. Germline V gene lookup returns CDR1 SGHTA and CDR2 FQGNSA. The length of the CDR3 is 15 residues. CDR3 region: CASSLRGVRNQPQHF.

The chain uses TRBV19 and TRBJ2-1; TCRdb picks TRBD1, but there is no DNA to check that call. This CDR3 comprises 16 residues. The germline CDR1 and CDR2 sequences are LNHDA and SQIVND (reference sequence). The CDR3 region is CASSIGAGTGADEQFF.

The chain has TRBV4-3 and TRBJ2-3; with no DNA, the TCRdb D assignment of TRBD1 cannot be verified. Germline V gene sequence: CDR1 LGHNA, CDR2 YSLEER. The CDR3 covers 15 residues. The CDR3 loop reads CASSQTGGAPDTQYF.

This chain links TRBV12-3 or TRBV12-4 with TRBJ1-1; the TRBD1 assignment by TCRdb is unverifiable without DNA. CDR3 length equals 15 residues. The chain's CDR3 is CASSFGGRGNTEAFF.

The chain links TRBV11-1 to TRBJ2-6; the TRBD1 assignment by TCRdb is unverifiable without DNA. The CDR3 extends over 18 amino acids. Germline-derived CDR1 and CDR2 are SGHAT and FQDESV (reference sequence). CDR3 loop: CASSPLVGIDSGANVLTF.

The CDR3 sequence: CASSLRPPGTGYNEQFF. The rearrangement uses TRBV7-9 and TRBJ2-1; TCRdb outputs TRBD1, but without DNA this stays unchecked. Germline assignment: CDR1 SEHNR and CDR2 FQNEAQ (reference sequence). CDR3 length equals 17 residues.

The chain couples TRBV3-1 to TRBJ2-7; without DNA, the TCRdb call of TRBD2 cannot be checked. Germline CDR1 reads LGHDT; CDR2 reads YNNKEL (reference sequence). The CDR3 covers 14 residues. Here the CDR3 reads CASSQGGGIREQYF.

The chain is built from TRBV5-1 and TRBJ2-1; the D call from TCRdb, TRBD2, cannot be confirmed without DNA. Germline V lookup: CDR1 SGHRS, CDR2 YFSETQ. The CDR3 runs 15 residues. The chain's CDR3 is CASSLVASAGNEQFF.

The V and J genes are TRBV7-2 and TRBJ1-4. CDR1 SGHTA and CDR2 FQGNSA come from the germline V gene. There are 12 residues in the CDR3. This CDR3 is CASSRRDEKLFF.

The V and J genes are TRBV6-1 and TRBJ1-1; TCRdb lists TRBD1, though no DNA is available to test this call. Germline CDR1 is MNHNS and CDR2 is SASEGT. CDR3 length: 15 residues. CDR3 protein: CASGRRDIMNTEAFF.

This rearrangement joins TRBV27 to TRBJ2-1. CDR1 is MNHEY and CDR2 is SMNVEV in the germline V gene (reference sequence). The CDR3 contains 11 residues. This CDR3 reads CASSFSREQFF.

The V and J genes are TRBV9 and TRBJ2-2. Per the germline V gene, CDR1 is SGDLS and CDR2 is YYNGEE. There are 16 residues in the CDR3. CDR3 in amino acids: CASSVGSQTGTGELFF.

The rearrangement joins TRBV29-1 to TRBJ1-1; checking the TCRdb D call of TRBD1 is not possible without DNA. The germline V gene has CDR1 SQVTM and CDR2 ANQGSEA. CDR3 length: 13 residues. The chain's CDR3 is CSPGRQGATEAFF.

The chain uses TRBV5-1 and TRBJ1-1. CDR3 length: 14 amino acids. Germline CDR1 and CDR2: SGHRS and YFSETQ. Here the CDR3 reads CASSVGQMNTEAFF.

This chain connects TRBV30 to TRBJ2-2. The CDR3 is 12 amino acids. Germline V gene sequence: CDR1 GTSNPN, CDR2 SVGIG (reference sequence). CDR3 sequence: CAWSVKSGELFF.

The chain is built from TRBV15 and TRBJ2-7; TCRdb gives TRBD1 as the D gene, but with no DNA this cannot be confirmed. Germline V gene data show CDR1 as LNHNV and CDR2 as YYDKDF (reference sequence). This CDR3 region has 17 residues. CDR3 residues: CATSRDPPGGPYYEQYF.